The rows below give T cell receptor beta chains drawn from one sample of a study of CD8+CD57+ T cells in acquired aplastic anemia. MiXCR, run by TCRdb on the reads, gives a single entry per CDR3 protein. Among about 120,000 distinct CDR3 sequences, 55% to 60% were seen once, and the ten largest hold 25% to 30%. Specimen: sorted CD4+, CD8+, or CD8+CD57+ T cells (not recorded which) from PBMCs. These receptors were taken from a human donor with aplastic anemia. CDR3s include the opening cysteine and the closing phenylalanine or tryptophan. The D gene is left open where the match is weak. Clone size appears in some rows only: once, few, many, or a class for an expanded clone.

abundance: .
v_gene: TRBV25-1
d_gene: .
j_gene: TRBJ2-1
CDR3nt: TGTGCCAGCAGTGTAGGAGTGTCCTACAATGAGCAGTTCTTC
CDR3aa: CASSVGVSYNEQFF

abundance: many
v_gene: TRBV4-1
d_gene: TRBD2
j_gene: TRBJ2-1
CDR3nt: TGCGCCAGCAGCCAGTCACTAGCGGGAGGAAGTCTTAACAATGAGCAGTTCTTC
CDR3aa: CASSQSLAGGSLNNEQFF

abundance: few
v_gene: TRBV4-2
d_gene: TRBD2
j_gene: TRBJ2-1
CDR3nt: TGTGCCAGCAGCGTAACTAGCGGGGGGTACAATGAGCAGTTCTTC
CDR3aa: CASSVTSGGYNEQFF

abundance: .
v_gene: TRBV9
d_gene: .
j_gene: TRBJ1-2
CDR3nt: TGTGCCAGCAGCGTAGCCACCTCCGGCTATGGCTACACCTTC
CDR3aa: CASSVATSGYGYTF

abundance: .
v_gene: TRBV24-1
d_gene: TRBD2
j_gene: TRBJ2-1
CDR3nt: TGTGCCACCAGTCCTAGCGGGGGAAACTACAATGAGCAGTTCTTC
CDR3aa: CATSPSGGNYNEQFF

abundance: few
v_gene: TRBV7-6
d_gene: .
j_gene: TRBJ2-3
CDR3nt: TGTGCCACATCCCCGGGAGAGGATACGCAGTATTTT
CDR3aa: CATSPGEDTQYF

abundance: .
v_gene: TRBV2
d_gene: .
j_gene: TRBJ2-7
CDR3nt: TGTGCCAGCAGTGAACGCCCCGAGGGGCAGTACTTC
CDR3aa: CASSERPEGQYF

abundance: .
v_gene: TRBV5-6
d_gene: .
j_gene: TRBJ2-7
CDR3nt: TGTGCCAGCAGCTTGATGGACGAGCAGTACTTC
CDR3aa: CASSLMDEQYF

abundance: once
v_gene: TRBV7-6
d_gene: .
j_gene: TRBJ1-1
CDR3nt: TGTGCCAGCAGCCCCGGGGTGGGAGCTTTCTTT
CDR3aa: CASSPGVGAFF

abundance: few
v_gene: TRBV29-1
d_gene: .
j_gene: TRBJ2-5
CDR3nt: TGCAGCGTTGGGGACAACCTCCGAGGGGAGACCCAGTACTTC
CDR3aa: CSVGDNLRGETQYF

abundance: .
v_gene: TRBV19
d_gene: TRBD1
j_gene: TRBJ2-1
CDR3nt: TGTGCCAGTAACCCGGGACAGGCGGGTGAGCAGTTCTTC
CDR3aa: CASNPGQAGEQFF

abundance: .
v_gene: TRBV12-3/TRBV12-4
d_gene: .
j_gene: TRBJ1-2
CDR3nt: TGTGCCAGCAGTTTCTCGGGGGGTGGCTATGGCTACACCTTC
CDR3aa: CASSFSGGGYGYTF

abundance: .
v_gene: TRBV3-1
d_gene: .
j_gene: TRBJ2-1
CDR3nt: TGTGCCAGCAGCCTAAGGGTGGGTGAGCAGTTCTTC
CDR3aa: CASSLRVGEQFF

abundance: .
v_gene: TRBV19
d_gene: TRBD1
j_gene: TRBJ1-2
CDR3nt: TGTGCCAGTAGCCCGACAGGGATGGACTATGGCTACACCTTC
CDR3aa: CASSPTGMDYGYTF

abundance: .
v_gene: TRBV29-1
d_gene: .
j_gene: TRBJ2-2
CDR3nt: TGCAGCGTGGATACGAACACCGGGGAGCTGTTTTTT
CDR3aa: CSVDTNTGELFF

abundance: once
v_gene: TRBV4-2
d_gene: .
j_gene: TRBJ1-6
CDR3nt: TGTGCCAGCAGCCAAGGAGGCCACGATAATTCACCCCTCCACTTT
CDR3aa: CASSQGGHDNSPLHF

abundance: .
v_gene: TRBV15
d_gene: .
j_gene: TRBJ2-5
CDR3nt: TGTGCCACCAGCAGAGATTCGGAAGAGACCCAGTACTTC
CDR3aa: CATSRDSEETQYF